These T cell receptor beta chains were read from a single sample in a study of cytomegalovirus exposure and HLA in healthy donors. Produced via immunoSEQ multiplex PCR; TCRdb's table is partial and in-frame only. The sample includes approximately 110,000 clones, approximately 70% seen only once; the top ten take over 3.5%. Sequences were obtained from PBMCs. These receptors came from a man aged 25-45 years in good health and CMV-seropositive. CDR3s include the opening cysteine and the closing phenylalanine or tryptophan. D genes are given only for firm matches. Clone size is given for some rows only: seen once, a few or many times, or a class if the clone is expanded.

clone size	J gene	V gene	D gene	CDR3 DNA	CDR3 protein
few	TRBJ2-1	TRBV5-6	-	TGTGCCAGCAGCTTGGAGGCAGGGAAGGGTGAGCAGTTCTTC	CASSLEAGKGEQFF
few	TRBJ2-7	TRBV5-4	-	TGTGCCAGCAGCAGTAATAGCGCTTACGAGCAGTACTTC	CASSSNSAYEQYF
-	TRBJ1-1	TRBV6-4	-	TGTGCCATCGACAGGCCTTTGAACACTGAAGCTTTCTTT	CAIDRPLNTEAFF
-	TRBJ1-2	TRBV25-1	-	TGTGCCAGCAGTTTTGGTATAAGCTTCGGCTACACCTTC	CASSFGISFGYTF
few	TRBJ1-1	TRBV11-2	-	TGTGCCAGCAGCAATGCGGGACGGACGAACACTGAAGCTTTCTTT	CASSNAGRTNTEAFF
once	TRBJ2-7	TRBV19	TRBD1	TGTGCCAGTAGTATGGACAGGGAGTCCTACGAGCAGTACTTC	CASSMDRESYEQYF
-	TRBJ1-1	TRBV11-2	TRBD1	TGTGCCAGCAGCGCCGGACAGGGGGGCACTGAAGCTTTCTTT	CASSAGQGGTEAFF
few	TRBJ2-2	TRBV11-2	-	TGTGCCAGCAGCCTCATGACGGGCACCGGGGAGCTGTTTTTT	CASSLMTGTGELFF
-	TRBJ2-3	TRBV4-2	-	TGTGCCAGCAGCCAAGTTCTAGCGTTTAGCACAGATACGCAGTATTTT	CASSQVLAFSTDTQYF
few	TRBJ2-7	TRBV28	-	TGTGCCAGCAGTTTATCCGTAGGCGGGGGCCCCAACGAGCAGTACTTC	CASSLSVGGGPNEQYF
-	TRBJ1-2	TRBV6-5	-	TGTGCCAGCAGAGTCAACAGGCTAGATGGCTACACCTTC	CASRVNRLDGYTF
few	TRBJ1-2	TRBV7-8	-	TGTGCCAGCAGCCCCTACAGTGACCCCTACTATGGCTACACCTTC	CASSPYSDPYYGYTF
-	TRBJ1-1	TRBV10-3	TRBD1	TGTGCCATCAGGGATACAGGGGATACTGTTTGGAACACTGAAGCTTTCTTT	CAIRDTGDTVWNTEAFF
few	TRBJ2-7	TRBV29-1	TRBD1	TGCAGCGTATGCGGGACAGGGGGGAACGAGCAGTACTTC	CSVCGTGGNEQYF
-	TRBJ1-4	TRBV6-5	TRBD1	TGTGCCAGCAGTTTCGCCGGGACAGGGGGGGAAAAACTGTTTTTT	CASSFAGTGGEKLFF
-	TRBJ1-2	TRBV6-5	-	TGTGCCAGCAGCTACGTCGGGACTTATGGCTACACCTTC	CASSYVGTYGYTF
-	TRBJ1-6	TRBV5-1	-	TGCGCCAGCAGCTTGGATACAGGGAATTCACCCCTCCACTTT	CASSLDTGNSPLHF
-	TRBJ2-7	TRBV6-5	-	TGTGCCAGCACCGATGGGGGGACCTACGAGCAGTACTTC	CASTDGGTYEQYF
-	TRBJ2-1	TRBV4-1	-	TGCGCCAGCAGCCAACCCAACGGACAGCTCTACAATGAGCAGTTCTTC	CASSQPNGQLYNEQFF
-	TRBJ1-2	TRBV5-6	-	TGTGCCAGCAGCTTGGGGGAGGGCTTCGGTAGCTACACCTTC	CASSLGEGFGSYTF
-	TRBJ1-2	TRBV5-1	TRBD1	TGCGCCAGCAGCTTAAAGACAGGGGGCAATTTTAACTATGGCTACACCTTC	CASSLKTGGNFNYGYTF
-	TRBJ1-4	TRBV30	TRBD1	TGTGCCTGGGACCCCAGGGGGCTCGGTGAAAAACTGTTTTTT	CAWDPRGLGEKLFF
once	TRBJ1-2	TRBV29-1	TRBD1	TGCAGCGCCACGGCAGGGGGAAGGAGCTACACCTTC	CSATAGGRSYTF
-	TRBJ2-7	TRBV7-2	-	TGTGCCAGCAGGTTAGGGGGGCTCGATTACGAGCAGTACTTC	CASRLGGLDYEQYF
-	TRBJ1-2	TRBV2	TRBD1	TGTGCCAGCAGCAAAGAAGGGGGCGGGTATGGCTACACCTTC	CASSKEGGGYGYTF
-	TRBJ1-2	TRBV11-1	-	TGTGCCAGCAGCTTCAGGGATGGCTACACCTTC	CASSFRDGYTF
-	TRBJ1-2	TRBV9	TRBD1	TGTGCCAGCAGCGTAGACGGAGGGGCGGGACAGTCCTATAGCTACACCTTC	CASSVDGGAGQSYSYTF
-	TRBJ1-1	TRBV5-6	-	TGTGCCAGCAGCCTAGGGCCAGGGCCCACTGAAGCTTTCTTT	CASSLGPGPTEAFF
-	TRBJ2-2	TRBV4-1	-	TGCGCCAGCAGCCAAGTCGGTCTCGGGGAGCTGTTTTTT	CASSQVGLGELFF